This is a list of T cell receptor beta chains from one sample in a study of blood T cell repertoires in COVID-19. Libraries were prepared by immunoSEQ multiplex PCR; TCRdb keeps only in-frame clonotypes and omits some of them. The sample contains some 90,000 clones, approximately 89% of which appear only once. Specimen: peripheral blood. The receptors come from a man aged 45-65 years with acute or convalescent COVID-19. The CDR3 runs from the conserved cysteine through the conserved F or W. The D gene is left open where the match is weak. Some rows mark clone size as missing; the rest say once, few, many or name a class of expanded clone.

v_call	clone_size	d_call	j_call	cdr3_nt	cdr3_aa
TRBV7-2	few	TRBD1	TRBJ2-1	TGTGCCAGCAGCTTAGGCCCGACAGGGAACAATGAGCAGTTCTTC	CASSLGPTGNNEQFF
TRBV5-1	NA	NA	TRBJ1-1	TGCGCCAGCAGCTTGCAGGCTACGAACACTGAAGCTTTCTTT	CASSLQATNTEAFF
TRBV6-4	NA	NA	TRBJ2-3	TGTGCCAGCAGTGACGCCGGGACGCAGTATTTT	CASSDAGTQYF
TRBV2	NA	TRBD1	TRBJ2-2	TGTGCCAGCAGCCCCGGACAGGGCCGGGGCGGGGAGCTGTTTTTT	CASSPGQGRGGELFF
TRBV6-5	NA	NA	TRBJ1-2	TGTGCCAGCAGTCTCAGGGATTCGAACTATGGCTACACCTTC	CASSLRDSNYGYTF
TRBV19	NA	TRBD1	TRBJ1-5	TGTGCCAGTAGACGCCGGGGACAGGGCTCAAGCAATCAGCCCCAGCATTTT	CASRRRGQGSSNQPQHF
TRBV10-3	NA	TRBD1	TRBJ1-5	TGTGCCATCAGTACAGGGGCTGATCAGCCCCAGCATTTT	CAISTGADQPQHF
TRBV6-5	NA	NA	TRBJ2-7	TGTGCCAGCAGTCTCCGCTACGAGCAGTACTTC	CASSLRYEQYF
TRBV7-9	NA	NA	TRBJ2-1	TGTGCCAGCAGCTTAGAGCCTACAGGGAACTACAATGAGCAGTTCTTC	CASSLEPTGNYNEQFF
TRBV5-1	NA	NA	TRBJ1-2	TGCGCCAGCAGCCCCGGGGGGACTTCACATGGCTACACCTTC	CASSPGGTSHGYTF
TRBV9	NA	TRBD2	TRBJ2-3	TGTGCCAGCAGCCCCCGACTGAGCGGGGGGGCCCATACGCAGTATTTT	CASSPRLSGGAHTQYF
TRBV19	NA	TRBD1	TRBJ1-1	TGTGCCAGTAGGGCTGGGACAGGGGGCACTGAAGCTTTCTTT	CASRAGTGGTEAFF
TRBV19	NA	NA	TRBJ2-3	TGTGCCAGTAGTATCGCGTACCGGGACTTCACAGATACGCAGTATTTT	CASSIAYRDFTDTQYF
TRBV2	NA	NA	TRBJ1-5	TGTGCCAGCAGTGAACCCCCGGAGACAGGAGTCGTTCAGCCCCAGCATTTT	CASSEPPETGVVQPQHF
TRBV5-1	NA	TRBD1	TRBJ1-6	TGCGCCAGCAGCTTGGGACAGGGGGCCAGTAATTCACCCCTCCACTTT	CASSLGQGASNSPLHF
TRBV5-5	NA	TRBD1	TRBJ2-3	TGTGCCAGCAGCTCCGTGACAGGGTCTAGCACAGATACGCAGTATTTT	CASSSVTGSSTDTQYF
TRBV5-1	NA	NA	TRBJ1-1	TGCGCCAGCAGCTTGGACAGCATGAACACTGAAGCTTTCTTT	CASSLDSMNTEAFF
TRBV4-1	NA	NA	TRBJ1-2	TGCGCCAGCAGCCAAGATGGAGGAGGAAAGCAAGGCTACACCTTC	CASSQDGGGKQGYTF
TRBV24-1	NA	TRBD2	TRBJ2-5	TGTGCCACCAGTGATTTGGGACTAGCGGGAAAAGAGACCCAGTACTTC	CATSDLGLAGKETQYF
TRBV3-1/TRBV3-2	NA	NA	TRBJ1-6	TGTGCCAGCAGCCCCGGGGGTCATAATTCACCCCTCCACTTT	CASSPGGHNSPLHF
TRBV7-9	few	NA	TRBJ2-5	TGTGCCAGCAGCCCATCAGGGGTTCGAGAGACCCAGTACTTC	CASSPSGVRETQYF
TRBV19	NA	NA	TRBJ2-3	TGTGCCAGTAGTATGTCGGGGGCAGATACGCAGTATTTT	CASSMSGADTQYF
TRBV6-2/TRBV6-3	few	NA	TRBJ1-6	TGTGCCAGCAGTTACTCGGGCAATTCACCCCTCCACTTT	CASSYSGNSPLHF
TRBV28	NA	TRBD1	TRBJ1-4	TGTGCCAGCAGTTTTGAAGGGACAGGGAAGGGGGAACTGTTTTTT	CASSFEGTGKGELFF
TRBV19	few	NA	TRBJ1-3	TGTGCCAGTGGACGGGGGGACTCTGGAAACACCATATATTTT	CASGRGDSGNTIYF
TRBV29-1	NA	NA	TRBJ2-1	TGCAGCGTTGAAGCAACAGGTTCCAATGAGCAGTTCTTC	CSVEATGSNEQFF
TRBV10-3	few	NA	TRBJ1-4	TGTGCCATCAGTGAGTCGGCAGACAGGATGGAAAAACTGTTTTTT	CAISESADRMEKLFF
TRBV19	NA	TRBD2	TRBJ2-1	TGTGCCAGTAGTCTAACTAGCGGGGAATACAATGAGCAGTTCTTC	CASSLTSGEYNEQFF
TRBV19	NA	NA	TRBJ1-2	TGTGCCAGTAGGGACAGCTATGGCTACACCTTC	CASRDSYGYTF
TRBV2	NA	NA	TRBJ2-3	TGTGCCAGCAGTGATCCCTCCCCCCATACGCAGTATTTT	CASSDPSPHTQYF
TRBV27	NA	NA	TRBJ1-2	TGTGCCACCCGAGAGAACGGGAACTATGGCTACACCTTC	CATRENGNYGYTF
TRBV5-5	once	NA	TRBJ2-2	TGTGCCAGCAGCTTGGCGGTGGGGGAGCTGTTTTTT	CASSLAVGELFF
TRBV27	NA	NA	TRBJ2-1	TGTGCCAGCAGTTACGAAACTGGCTCCTACAATGAGCAGTTCTTC	CASSYETGSYNEQFF